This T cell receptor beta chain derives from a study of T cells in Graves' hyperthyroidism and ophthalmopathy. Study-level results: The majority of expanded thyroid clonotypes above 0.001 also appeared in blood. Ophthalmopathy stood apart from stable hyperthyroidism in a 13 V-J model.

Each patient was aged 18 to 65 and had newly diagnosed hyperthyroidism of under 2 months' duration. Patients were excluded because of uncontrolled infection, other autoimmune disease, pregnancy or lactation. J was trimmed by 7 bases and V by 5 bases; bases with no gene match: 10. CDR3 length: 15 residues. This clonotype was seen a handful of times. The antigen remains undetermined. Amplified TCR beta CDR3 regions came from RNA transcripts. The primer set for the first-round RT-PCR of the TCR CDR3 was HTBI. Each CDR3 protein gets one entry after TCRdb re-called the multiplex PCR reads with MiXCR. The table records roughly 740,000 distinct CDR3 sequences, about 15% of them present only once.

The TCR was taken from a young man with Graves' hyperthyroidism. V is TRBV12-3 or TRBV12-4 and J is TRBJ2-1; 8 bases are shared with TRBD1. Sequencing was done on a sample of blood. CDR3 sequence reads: CASSPLTGAGNEQFF. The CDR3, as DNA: TGTGCCAGCAGTCCGCTGACAGGGGCAGGGAATGAGCAGTTCTTC.